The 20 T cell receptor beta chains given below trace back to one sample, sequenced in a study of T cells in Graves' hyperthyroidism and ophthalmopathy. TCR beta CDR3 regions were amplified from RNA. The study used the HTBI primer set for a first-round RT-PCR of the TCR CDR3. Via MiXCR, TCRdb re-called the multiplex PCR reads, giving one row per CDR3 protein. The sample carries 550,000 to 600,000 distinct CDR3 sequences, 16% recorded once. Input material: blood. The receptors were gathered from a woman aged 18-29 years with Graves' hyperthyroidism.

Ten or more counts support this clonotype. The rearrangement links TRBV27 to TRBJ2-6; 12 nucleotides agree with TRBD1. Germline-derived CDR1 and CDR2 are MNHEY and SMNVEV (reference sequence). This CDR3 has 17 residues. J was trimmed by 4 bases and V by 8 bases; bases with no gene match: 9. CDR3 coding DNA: TGTGCCAGCCGTTACGGGACAGGGGGCTTCGGGGCCAACGTCCTGACTTTC. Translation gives CASRYGTGGFGANVLTF.

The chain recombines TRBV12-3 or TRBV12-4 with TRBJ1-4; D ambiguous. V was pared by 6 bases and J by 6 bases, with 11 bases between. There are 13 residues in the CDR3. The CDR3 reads CASSSLGYEKLFF. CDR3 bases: TGTGCCAGCAGCTCCCTAGGGTATGAAAAACTGTTTTTT.

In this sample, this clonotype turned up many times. Here the CDR3 reads CASSLRRDYGYTF. CDR3 nucleotide sequence: TGTGCCAGCAGCTTAAGGAGGGACTATGGCTACACCTTC. The genes are TRBV7-2 and TRBJ1-2; D gene ambiguous. CDR1 is SGHTA and CDR2 is FQGNSA in the germline V gene. V lost 2 bases to trimming and J lost 3 bases, with 7 bases between them. The CDR3 extends over 13 amino acids.

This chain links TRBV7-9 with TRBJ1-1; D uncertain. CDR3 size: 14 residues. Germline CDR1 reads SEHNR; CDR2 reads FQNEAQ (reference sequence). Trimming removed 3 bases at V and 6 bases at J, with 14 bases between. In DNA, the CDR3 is TGTGCCAGCAGCTTCGTGGTTCTGACCGCTGAAGCTTTCTTT. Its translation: CASSFVVLTAEAFF.

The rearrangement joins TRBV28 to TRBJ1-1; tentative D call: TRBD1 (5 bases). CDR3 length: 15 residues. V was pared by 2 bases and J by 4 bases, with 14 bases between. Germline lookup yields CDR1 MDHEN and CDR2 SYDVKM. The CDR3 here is CASSLMGRGGTEAFF. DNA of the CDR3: TGTGCCAGCAGTTTAATGGGCCGGGGGGGCACTGAAGCTTTCTTT.

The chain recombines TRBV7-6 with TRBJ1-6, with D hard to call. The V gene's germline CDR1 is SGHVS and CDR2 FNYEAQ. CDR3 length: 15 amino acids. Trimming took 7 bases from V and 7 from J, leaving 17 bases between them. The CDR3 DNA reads TGTGCCAGCATCGGGCGTGTCCCAGGAAATTCACCCCTCCACTTT. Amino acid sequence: CASIGRVPGNSPLHF.

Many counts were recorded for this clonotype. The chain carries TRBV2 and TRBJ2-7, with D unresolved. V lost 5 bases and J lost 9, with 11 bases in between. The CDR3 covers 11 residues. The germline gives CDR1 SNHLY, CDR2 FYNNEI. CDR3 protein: CASSPTLGQYF. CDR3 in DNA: TGTGCCAGCAGTCCGACACTCGGGCAGTACTTC.

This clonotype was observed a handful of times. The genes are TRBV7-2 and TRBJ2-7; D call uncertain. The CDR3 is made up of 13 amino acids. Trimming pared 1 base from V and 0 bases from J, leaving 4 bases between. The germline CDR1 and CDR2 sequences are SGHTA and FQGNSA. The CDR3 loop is CASSLVRSYEQYF. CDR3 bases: TGTGCCAGCAGCTTAGTTCGCTCCTACGAGCAGTACTTC.

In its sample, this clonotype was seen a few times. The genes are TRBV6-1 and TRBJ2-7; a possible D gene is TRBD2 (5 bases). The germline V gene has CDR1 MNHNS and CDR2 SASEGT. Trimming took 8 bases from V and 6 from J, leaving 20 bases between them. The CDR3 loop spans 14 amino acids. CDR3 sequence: CASCLGEGLGEQYF. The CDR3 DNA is TGTGCCAGCTGTCTCGGAGAGGGTTTAGGCGAGCAGTACTTC.

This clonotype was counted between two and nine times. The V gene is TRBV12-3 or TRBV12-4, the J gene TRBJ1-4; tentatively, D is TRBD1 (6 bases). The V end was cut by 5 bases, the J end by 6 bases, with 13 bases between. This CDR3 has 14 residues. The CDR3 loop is CASSTGTPYEKLFF. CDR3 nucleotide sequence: TGTGCCAGCAGTACCGGGACACCGTATGAAAAACTGTTTTTT.

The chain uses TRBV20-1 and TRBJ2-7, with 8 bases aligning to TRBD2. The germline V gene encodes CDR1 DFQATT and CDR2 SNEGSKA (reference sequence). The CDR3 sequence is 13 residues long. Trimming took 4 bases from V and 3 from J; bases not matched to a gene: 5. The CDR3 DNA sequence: TGCAGTGCTAACCGGGAGGGATACTACGAGCAGTACTTC. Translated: CSANREGYYEQYF.

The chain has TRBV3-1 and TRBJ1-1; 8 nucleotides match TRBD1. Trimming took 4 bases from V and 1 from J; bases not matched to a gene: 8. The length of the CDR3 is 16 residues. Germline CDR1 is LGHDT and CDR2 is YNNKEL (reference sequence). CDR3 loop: CASSLRTGNGNTEAFF. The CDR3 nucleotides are TGTGCCAGCAGCCTCCGGACAGGGAACGGGAACACTGAAGCTTTCTTT.

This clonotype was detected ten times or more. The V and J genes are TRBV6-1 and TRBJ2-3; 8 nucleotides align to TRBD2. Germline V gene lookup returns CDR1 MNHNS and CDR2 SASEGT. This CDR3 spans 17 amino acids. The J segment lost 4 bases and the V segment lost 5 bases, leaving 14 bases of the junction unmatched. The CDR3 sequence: CASSPRTSNGVPDTQYF. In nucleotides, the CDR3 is TGTGCCAGCAGTCCTCGGACTAGCAATGGGGTCCCAGATACGCAGTATTTT.

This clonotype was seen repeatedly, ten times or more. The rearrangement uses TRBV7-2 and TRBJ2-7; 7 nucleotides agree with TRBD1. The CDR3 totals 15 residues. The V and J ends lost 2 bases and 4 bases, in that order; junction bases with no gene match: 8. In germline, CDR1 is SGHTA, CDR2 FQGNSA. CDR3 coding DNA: TGTGCCAGCAGCTTAAGAGGACAGGAGAAATACGAGCAGTACTTC. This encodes CASSLRGQEKYEQYF.

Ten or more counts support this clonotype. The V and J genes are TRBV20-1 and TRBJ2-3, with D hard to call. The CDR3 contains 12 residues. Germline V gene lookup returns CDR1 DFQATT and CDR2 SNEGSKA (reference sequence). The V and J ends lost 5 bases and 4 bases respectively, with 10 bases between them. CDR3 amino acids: CSAPALADTQYF. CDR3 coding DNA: TGCAGTGCTCCCGCTCTTGCAGATACGCAGTATTTT.

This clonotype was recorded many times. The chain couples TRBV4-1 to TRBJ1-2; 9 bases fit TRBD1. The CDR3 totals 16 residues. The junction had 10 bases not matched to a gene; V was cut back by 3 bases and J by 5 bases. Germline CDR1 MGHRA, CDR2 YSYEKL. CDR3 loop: CASSHNTRTGAYGYTF. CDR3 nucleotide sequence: TGCGCCAGCAGCCATAACACTAGGACAGGGGCTTATGGCTACACCTTC.

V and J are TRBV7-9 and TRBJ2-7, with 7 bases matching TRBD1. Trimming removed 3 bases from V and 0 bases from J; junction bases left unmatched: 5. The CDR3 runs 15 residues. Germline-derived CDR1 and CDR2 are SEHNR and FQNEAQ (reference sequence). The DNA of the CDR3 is TGTGCCAGCAGCTTCCCCCGGACAGGCTCCTACGAGCAGTACTTC. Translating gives CASSFPRTGSYEQYF.

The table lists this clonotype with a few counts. The CDR3 coding sequence is TGTGCCAGCAGTCCCACGTTCGCCTACGAGCAGTACTTC. Its translation: CASSPTFAYEQYF. This rearrangement joins TRBV6-1 to TRBJ2-7; D remains unclear. V lost 5 bases and J 2 bases, leaving 10 bases between the germline ends. Germline CDR1 and CDR2: MNHNS and SASEGT. The CDR3 totals 13 residues.

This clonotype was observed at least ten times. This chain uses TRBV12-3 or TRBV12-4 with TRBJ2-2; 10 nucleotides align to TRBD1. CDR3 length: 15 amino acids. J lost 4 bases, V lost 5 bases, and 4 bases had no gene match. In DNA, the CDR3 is TGTGCCAGCAGTCCGGGACAGGGGAGCACCGGGGAGCTGTTTTTT. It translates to CASSPGQGSTGELFF.

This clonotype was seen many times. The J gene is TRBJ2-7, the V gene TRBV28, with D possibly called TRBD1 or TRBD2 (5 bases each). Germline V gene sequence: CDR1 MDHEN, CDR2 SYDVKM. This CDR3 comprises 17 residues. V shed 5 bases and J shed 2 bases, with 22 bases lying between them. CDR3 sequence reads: CASSPLRDVWAPYEQYF. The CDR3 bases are TGTGCCAGCAGTCCGCTCCGGGACGTTTGGGCTCCCTACGAGCAGTACTTC.